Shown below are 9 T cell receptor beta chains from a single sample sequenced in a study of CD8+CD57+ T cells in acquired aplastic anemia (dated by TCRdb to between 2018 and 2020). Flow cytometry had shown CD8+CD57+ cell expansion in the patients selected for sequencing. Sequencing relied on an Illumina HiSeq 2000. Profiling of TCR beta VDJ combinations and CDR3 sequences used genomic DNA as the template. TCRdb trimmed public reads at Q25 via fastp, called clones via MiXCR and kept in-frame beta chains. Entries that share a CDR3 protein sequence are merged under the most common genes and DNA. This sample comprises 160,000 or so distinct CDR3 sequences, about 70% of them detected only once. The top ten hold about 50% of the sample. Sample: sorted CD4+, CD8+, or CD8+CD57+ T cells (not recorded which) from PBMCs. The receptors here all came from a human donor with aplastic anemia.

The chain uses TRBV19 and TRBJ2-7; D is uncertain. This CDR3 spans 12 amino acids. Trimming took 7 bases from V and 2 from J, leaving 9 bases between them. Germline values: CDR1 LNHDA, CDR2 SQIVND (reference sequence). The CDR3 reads CASKGTAYEQYF. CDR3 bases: TGTGCCAGTAAGGGCACTGCCTACGAGCAGTACTTC.

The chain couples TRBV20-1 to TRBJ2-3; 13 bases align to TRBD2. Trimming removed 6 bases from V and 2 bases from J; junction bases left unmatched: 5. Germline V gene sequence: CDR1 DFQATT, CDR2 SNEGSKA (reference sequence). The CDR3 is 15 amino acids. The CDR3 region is CSALGLAGYTDTQYF. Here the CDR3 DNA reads TGCAGTGCACTGGGACTAGCGGGGTACACAGATACGCAGTATTTT.

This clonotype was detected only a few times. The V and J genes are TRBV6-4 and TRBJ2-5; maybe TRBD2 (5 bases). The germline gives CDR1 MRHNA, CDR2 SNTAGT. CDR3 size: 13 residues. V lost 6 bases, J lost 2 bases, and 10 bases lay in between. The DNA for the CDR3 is TGTGCCAGCAGCGAGGGAAGTCAAGAGACCCAGTACTTC. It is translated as CASSEGSQETQYF.

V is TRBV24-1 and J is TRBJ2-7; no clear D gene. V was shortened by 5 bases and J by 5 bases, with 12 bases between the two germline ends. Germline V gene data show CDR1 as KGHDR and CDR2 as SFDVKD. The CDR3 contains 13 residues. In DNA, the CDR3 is TGTGCCACCAGTGCCCTAGGATTACACGAGCAGTACTTC. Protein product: CATSALGLHEQYF.

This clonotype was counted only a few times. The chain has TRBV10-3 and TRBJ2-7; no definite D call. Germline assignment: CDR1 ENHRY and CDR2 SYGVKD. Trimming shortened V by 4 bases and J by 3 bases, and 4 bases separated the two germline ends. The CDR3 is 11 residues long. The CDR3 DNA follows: TGTGCCATCAGTGGGGGCTACGAGCAGTACTTC. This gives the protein CAISGGYEQYF.

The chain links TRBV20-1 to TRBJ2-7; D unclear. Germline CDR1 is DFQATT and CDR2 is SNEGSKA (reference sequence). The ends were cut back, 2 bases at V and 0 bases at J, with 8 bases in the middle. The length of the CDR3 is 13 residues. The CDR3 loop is CSARQPSSYEQYF. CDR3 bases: TGCAGTGCTAGACAGCCGAGCTCCTACGAGCAGTACTTC.

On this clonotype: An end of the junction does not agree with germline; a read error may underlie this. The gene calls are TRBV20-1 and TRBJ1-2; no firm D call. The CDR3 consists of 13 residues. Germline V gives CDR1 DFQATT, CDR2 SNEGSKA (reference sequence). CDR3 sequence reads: CSASGQYIYGYTF. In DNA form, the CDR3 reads TGCAGCGCTAGCGGGCAGTATATCTATGGCTACACCTTC.

DNA for the CDR3: TGTGCCAGCAGCCCCCGGGCGGGGGGGAGGTCACCCCTCCACTTT. As protein: CASSPRAGGRSPLHF. The chain joins TRBV9 to TRBJ1-6, with D possibly matching TRBD1 (5 bases). The V gene lost 4 bases and the J gene lost 10 bases, with 18 bases spanning the gap. CDR1 is SGDLS, CDR2 YYNGEE, per germline. This CDR3 is built from 15 residues. Variable domain in full (rest from reference TRBV9 and TRBJ1-6): DSGVTQTPKHLITATGQRVTLRCSPRSGDLSVYWYQQSLDQGLQFLIQYYNGEERAKGNILERFSAQQFPDLHSELNLSSLELGDSALYFCASSPRAGGRSPLHFGNGTRLTVT.

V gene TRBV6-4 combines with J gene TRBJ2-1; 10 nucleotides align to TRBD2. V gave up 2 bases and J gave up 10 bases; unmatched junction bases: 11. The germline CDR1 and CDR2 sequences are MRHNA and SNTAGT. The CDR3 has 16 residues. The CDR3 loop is CASSDHLAGDTGEQFF. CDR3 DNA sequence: TGTGCCAGCAGTGACCATCTAGCGGGGGACACCGGGGAGCAGTTCTTC.